The rows below give T cell receptor beta chains drawn from one sample of a study of blood T cells in healthy people across ages. Using its own MiXCR run on the 5' RACE reads, TCRdb lists one record per CDR3 protein. The data show fewer than 2,000,000 distinct CDR3 sequences, about 32% seen once. Specimen: blood. These receptor sequences come from a woman aged 25 to 39 in good health. Both conserved end residues are part of each CDR3. A D gene is named only where the DNA matches it firmly. The size entry is marked missing in some rows and otherwise reads once, few, many or a size class.

>.|.|TRBV30|TRBJ2-7
CAWRFGYEQYF
TGTGCCTGGAGATTCGGTTACGAGCAGTACTTC
>TRBD2|.|TRBV7-3|TRBJ2-3
CASSPNLAGAADTQYF
TGTGCCAGCAGCCCCAACTTAGCGGGAGCGGCAGATACGCAGTATTTT
>TRBD1|.|TRBV9|TRBJ2-1
CASSVGTGHNEQFF
TGTGCCAGCAGCGTCGGGACAGGACACAATGAGCAGTTCTTC
>.|.|TRBV20-1|TRBJ2-7
CSARDLLEQYF
TGCAGTGCTAGAGATCTCCTCGAGCAGTACTTC
>.|many|TRBV9|TRBJ1-2
CASSPGQANYGYTF
TGTGCCAGCAGCCCGGGTCAGGCCAACTATGGCTACACCTTC
>TRBD2|.|TRBV9|TRBJ2-1
CASSVVELAGSSPYNEQFF
TGTGCCAGCAGCGTAGTTGAACTAGCGGGATCATCCCCCTACAATGAGCAGTTCTTC
>TRBD1|.|TRBV5-1|TRBJ2-5
CASSGGTGGEETQYF
TGCGCCAGCAGCGGGGGGACAGGGGGCGAGGAGACCCAGTACTTC
>.|few|TRBV4-1|TRBJ1-2
CASSSYSAFYGYTF
TGCGCCAGCAGCTCCTACAGCGCCTTCTATGGCTACACCTTC
>.|.|TRBV3-1|TRBJ2-7
CASSPTAGRPFSSYEQYF
TGTGCCAGCAGCCCTACGGCGGGACGGCCGTTTAGCTCCTACGAGCAGTACTTC
>TRBD1|.|TRBV6-1|TRBJ2-4
CASSGGQGRKYF
TGTGCCAGCAGTGGCGGACAGGGGAGGAAGTACTTC
>.|.|TRBV20-1|TRBJ2-5
CSARVGGTETQYF
TGCAGTGCCAGGGTGGGGGGTACGGAGACCCAGTACTTC
>.|once|TRBV15|TRBJ1-1
CATSRTVAATEAFF
TGTGCCACCAGCAGGACGGTGGCGGCCACTGAAGCTTTCTTT
>TRBD2|.|TRBV6-6|TRBJ2-2
CASSSYGAGGRNGELFF
TGTGCCAGCAGTTCCTATGGAGCGGGGGGGCGTAACGGGGAGCTGTTTTTT
>.|.|TRBV20-1|TRBJ2-3
CSAGEPGLSTDTQYF
TGCAGTGCTGGAGAACCGGGACTCAGCACAGATACGCAGTATTTT
>TRBD1|.|TRBV27|TRBJ1-1
CASRPPHRGTEAFF
TGTGCCAGCAGACCCCCTCACAGGGGCACTGAAGCTTTCTTT
>.|.|TRBV30|TRBJ1-5
CAWSVVGGSQPQHF
TGTGCCTGGAGTGTAGTGGGGGGATCTCAGCCCCAGCATTTT
>TRBD2|.|TRBV30|TRBJ2-5
CAWSVGSGAETQYF
TGTGCCTGGAGTGTTGGTAGCGGGGCAGAGACCCAGTACTTC
>TRBD1|few|TRBV4-1|TRBJ2-3
CASSQRDREGTDTQYF
TGCGCCAGCAGCCAGCGGGACAGGGAAGGAACAGATACGCAGTATTTT
>TRBD2|many|TRBV5-6|TRBJ2-5
CASSFPGASGGETQYF
TGTGCCAGCAGCTTCCCCGGGGCTAGCGGGGGAGAGACCCAGTACTTC
>.|.|TRBV6-2/TRBV6-3|TRBJ2-4
CASSYRVRLGAAKNIQYF
TGTGCCAGCAGTTACCGGGTGAGGCTGGGGGCGGCCAAAAACATTCAGTACTTC
>.|few|TRBV2|TRBJ2-5
CASRDPGPRGETQYF
TGTGCCAGCAGAGACCCCGGGCCGAGGGGAGAGACCCAGTACTTC
>.|few|TRBV5-1|TRBJ1-5
CASSYTGLDQPQHF
TGCGCCAGCAGCTACACAGGGTTGGATCAGCCCCAGCATTTT
>.|few|TRBV3-1|TRBJ2-7
CASSQEAVRQYF
TGTGCCAGCAGCCAAGAGGCAGTCCGGCAGTACTTC
>.|few|TRBV9|TRBJ1-4
CASSDTWGPATNEKLFF
TGTGCCAGCAGCGACACTTGGGGGCCTGCAACTAATGAAAAACTGTTTTTT
>TRBD2|many|TRBV29-1|TRBJ2-7
CSVVPLAGGLSYEQYF
TGCAGCGTTGTTCCTCTAGCGGGAGGGCTCTCCTACGAGCAGTACTTC
>.|few|TRBV4-2|TRBJ2-3
CASSQDLPLNTQYF
TGTGCCAGCAGCCAAGATCTTCCGCTGAATACGCAGTATTTT
>.|.|TRBV7-7|TRBJ1-2
CASSLHEPACGYTF
TGTGCCAGCAGCTTACACGAACCTGCCTGCGGCTACACCTTC
>.|many|TRBV12-3/TRBV12-4|TRBJ1-5
CASSLASGTGTQPQHF
TGTGCCAGCAGTTTAGCCTCCGGGACCGGTACTCAGCCCCAGCATTTT
>.|.|TRBV4-1|TRBJ1-1
CASSQGSTMNTEAFF
TGCGCCAGCAGCCAAGGCAGTACCATGAACACTGAAGCTTTCTTT
>.|few|TRBV20-1|TRBJ2-7
CSASRGLGGVPYEQYF
TGCAGTGCTAGTCGGGGGCTAGGAGGGGTACCCTACGAGCAGTACTTC
>TRBD1|few|TRBV12-3/TRBV12-4|TRBJ2-3
CASSLGLQGMRADTQYF
TGTGCCAGCAGTTTAGGACTACAGGGGATGAGAGCAGATACGCAGTATTTT
>.|.|TRBV12-3/TRBV12-4|TRBJ2-7
CASSPPVGPYEQYF
TGTGCCAGCAGCCCCCCGGTGGGGCCCTACGAGCAGTACTTC
>TRBD1|.|TRBV3-1|TRBJ2-5
CASSQETGRTQYF
TGTGCCAGCAGCCAAGAGACAGGGAGAACCCAGTACTTC
>.|.|TRBV13|TRBJ1-2
CASSLWSDSGGYTF
TGTGCCAGCAGCTTATGGAGTGACTCTGGGGGCTACACCTTC
>.|few|TRBV29-1|TRBJ2-1
CSALIHSAEQFF
TGCAGCGCTCTCATACACTCCGCTGAGCAGTTCTTC
>.|.|TRBV4-2|TRBJ1-4
CAGSQAESRGEKLFF
TGTGCCGGCAGCCAAGCGGAAAGCCGGGGTGAAAAACTGTTTTTT
>TRBD1|few|TRBV20-1|TRBJ2-5
CSVSTGAETQYF
TGCAGTGTTTCGACAGGGGCAGAGACCCAGTACTTC
>.|.|TRBV6-1|TRBJ1-5
CASQGETAPGEPQHF
TGTGCCAGCCAAGGAGAGACTGCCCCGGGGGAGCCCCAGCATTTT
>TRBD1|few|TRBV5-1|TRBJ2-2
CASSYSSGTGGSGELFF
TGCGCCAGCAGCTACTCGTCCGGGACAGGGGGCTCCGGGGAGCTGTTTTTT
>.|few|TRBV6-5|TRBJ2-1
CASVYGGLTYNEQFF
TGTGCCAGCGTTTACGGCGGGCTAACCTACAATGAGCAGTTCTTC
>.|.|TRBV7-2|TRBJ2-7
CASSGGALGLWEQYF
TGTGCCAGCAGCGGAGGGGCCCTCGGTTTGTGGGAGCAGTACTTC
>.|once|TRBV15|TRBJ2-2
CATSSSMNTGELFF
TGTGCCACCAGCAGCTCTATGAACACCGGGGAGCTGTTTTTT
>TRBD2|few|TRBV28|TRBJ2-3
CASSDSGRSGTDTQYF
TGTGCCAGCAGCGATAGCGGGAGGTCAGGCACAGATACGCAGTATTTT